This TCR beta chain was captured in a study of CD8 T cells in Susac syndrome. Study conclusions and caveats: The authors found no clonal expansion in Susac syndrome CD4+ T cell repertoires.

J gave up 0 bases and V 6 bases, and 6 bases lay outside the gene matches. The CDR3 runs 17 residues. Germline loops: CDR1 MNHEY, CDR2 SMNVEV (reference sequence). When the RNA was reverse transcribed, random hexamers were used with an input of roughly 0.5 to 1 ug. TCRdb used MiXCR to reprocess the immunoSEQ multiplex PCR reads, holding one entry per CDR3 protein. In the table there are some 160,000 distinct CDR3 sequences, approximately 94% of which are singletons. Note on this clonotype: Its target is unknown.

The sequence derives from a human donor with Susac syndrome. This sequence joins TRBV27 and TRBJ2-1, with TRBD2 identical over 12 bases. Specimen: CD4+ T cells from PBMCs. CDR3 bases: TGTGCCAGCAGCCGACTAGCGGGGGCGAGCTCCTACAATGAGCAGTTCTTC. Translation gives CASSRLAGASSYNEQFF.